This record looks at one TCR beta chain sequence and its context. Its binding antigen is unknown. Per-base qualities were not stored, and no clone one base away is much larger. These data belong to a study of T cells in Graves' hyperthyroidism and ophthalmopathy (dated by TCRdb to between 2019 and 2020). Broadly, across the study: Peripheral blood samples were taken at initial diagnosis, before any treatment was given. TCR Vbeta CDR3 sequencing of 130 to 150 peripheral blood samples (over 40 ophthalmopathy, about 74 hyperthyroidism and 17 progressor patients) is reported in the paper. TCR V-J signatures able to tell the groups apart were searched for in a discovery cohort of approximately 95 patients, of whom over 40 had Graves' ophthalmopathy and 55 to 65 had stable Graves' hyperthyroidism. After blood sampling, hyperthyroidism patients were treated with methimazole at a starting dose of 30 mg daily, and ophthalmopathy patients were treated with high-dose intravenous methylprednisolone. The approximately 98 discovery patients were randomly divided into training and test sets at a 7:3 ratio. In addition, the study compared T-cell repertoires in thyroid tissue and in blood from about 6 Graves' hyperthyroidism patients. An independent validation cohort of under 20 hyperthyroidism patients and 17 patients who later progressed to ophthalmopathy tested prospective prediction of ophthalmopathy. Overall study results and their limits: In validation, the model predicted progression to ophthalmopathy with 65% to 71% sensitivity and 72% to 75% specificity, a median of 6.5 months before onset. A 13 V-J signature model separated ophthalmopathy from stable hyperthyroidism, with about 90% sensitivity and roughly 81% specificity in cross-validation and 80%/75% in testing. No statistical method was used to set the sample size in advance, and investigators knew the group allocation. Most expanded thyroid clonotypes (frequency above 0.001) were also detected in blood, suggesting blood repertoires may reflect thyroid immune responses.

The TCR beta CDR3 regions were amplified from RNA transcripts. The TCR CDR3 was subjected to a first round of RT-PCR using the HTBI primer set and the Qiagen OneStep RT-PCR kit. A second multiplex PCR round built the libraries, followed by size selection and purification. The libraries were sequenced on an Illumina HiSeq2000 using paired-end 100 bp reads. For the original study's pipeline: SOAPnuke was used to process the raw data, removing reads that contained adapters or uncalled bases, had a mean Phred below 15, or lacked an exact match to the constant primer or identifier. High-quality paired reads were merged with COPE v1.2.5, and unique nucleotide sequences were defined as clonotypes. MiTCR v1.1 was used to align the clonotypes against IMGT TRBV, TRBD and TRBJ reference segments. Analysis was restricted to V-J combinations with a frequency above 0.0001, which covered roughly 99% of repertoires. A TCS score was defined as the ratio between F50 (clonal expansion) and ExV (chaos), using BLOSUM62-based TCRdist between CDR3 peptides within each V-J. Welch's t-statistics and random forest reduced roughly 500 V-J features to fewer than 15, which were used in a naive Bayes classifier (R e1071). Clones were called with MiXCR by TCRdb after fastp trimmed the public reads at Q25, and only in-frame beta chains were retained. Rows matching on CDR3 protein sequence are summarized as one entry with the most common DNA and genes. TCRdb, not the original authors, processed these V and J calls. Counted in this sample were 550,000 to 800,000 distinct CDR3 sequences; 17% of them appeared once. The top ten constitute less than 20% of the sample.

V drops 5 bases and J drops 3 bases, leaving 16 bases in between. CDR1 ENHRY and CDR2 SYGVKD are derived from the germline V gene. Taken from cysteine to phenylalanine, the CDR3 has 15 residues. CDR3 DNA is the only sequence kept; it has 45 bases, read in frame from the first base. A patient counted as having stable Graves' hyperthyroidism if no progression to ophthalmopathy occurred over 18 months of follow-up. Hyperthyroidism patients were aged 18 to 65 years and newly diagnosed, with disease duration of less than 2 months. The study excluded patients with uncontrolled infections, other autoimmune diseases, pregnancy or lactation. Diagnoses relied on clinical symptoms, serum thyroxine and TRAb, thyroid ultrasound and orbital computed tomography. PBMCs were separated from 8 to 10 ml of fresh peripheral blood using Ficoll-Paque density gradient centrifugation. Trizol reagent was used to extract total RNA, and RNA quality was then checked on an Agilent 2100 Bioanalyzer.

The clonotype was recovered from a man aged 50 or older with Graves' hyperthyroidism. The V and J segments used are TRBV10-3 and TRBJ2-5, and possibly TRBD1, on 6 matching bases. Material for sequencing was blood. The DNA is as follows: TGTGCCATCAGTTCCTACAGGGAGACAGAAGAGACCCAGTACTTC. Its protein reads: CAISSYRETEETQYF.